The rows below give T cell receptor beta chains drawn from one sample of a study of vaccination and CD4 T cells after COVID-19. Their antigen targets remain unknown. TCRdb redid the calling of the PCR reads with MiXCR, one entry per CDR3 protein. The data hold around 11,000 distinct CDR3 sequences, with 40% observed a single time. The sequencing sample was made of CD4+ T cells from blood, cultured in vitro. These receptors came from a human donor in good health. The CDR3 runs from the conserved cysteine through the conserved F or W. The order of the fields is V gene, D gene, J gene, clone size, CDR3 DNA, CDR3 protein. D genes are given only for firm matches. Where a row states a size, it is once, few, many or the class of an expanded clone; other rows omit it.

v_gene: TRBV19
d_gene: .
j_gene: TRBJ1-1
abundance: few
CDR3nt: TGTGCCAGTATCCCGCAGGGTGGGGGCACTGAAGCTTTCTTT
CDR3aa: CASIPQGGGTEAFF

v_gene: TRBV15
d_gene: TRBD1
j_gene: TRBJ2-5
abundance: few
CDR3nt: TGTGCCACCAGCAGAGATCGGGACAGGGGCATCCAAGAGACCCAGTACTTC
CDR3aa: CATSRDRDRGIQETQYF

v_gene: TRBV5-1
d_gene: TRBD1
j_gene: TRBJ2-5
abundance: .
CDR3nt: TGCGCCAGCAGCTTGACAGGGGGCGCAGAGACCCAGTACTTC
CDR3aa: CASSLTGGAETQYF

v_gene: TRBV24-1
d_gene: .
j_gene: TRBJ2-2
abundance: .
CDR3nt: TGTGCCACCAGTATTTCTAACGGATACACCGGGGAGCTGTTTTTT
CDR3aa: CATSISNGYTGELFF

v_gene: TRBV29-1
d_gene: TRBD1
j_gene: TRBJ2-7
abundance: .
CDR3nt: TGCAGCGCTATCTTCGGGGACAGGGGCTACGAGCAGTACTTC
CDR3aa: CSAIFGDRGYEQYF

v_gene: TRBV6-2/TRBV6-3
d_gene: .
j_gene: TRBJ2-1
abundance: few
CDR3nt: TGTGCCAGCAGTCAAGGTCTCCCGGTTGGGGATGAGCAGTTCTTC
CDR3aa: CASSQGLPVGDEQFF

v_gene: TRBV20-1
d_gene: .
j_gene: TRBJ2-7
abundance: .
CDR3nt: TGCAGTGCTAGGAAATCCGGGATCTTATCCTACGAGCAGTACTTC
CDR3aa: CSARKSGILSYEQYF

v_gene: TRBV28
d_gene: TRBD1
j_gene: TRBJ2-5
abundance: .
CDR3nt: TGTGCCAGCAGGCACCGCACAGGGGGCGCGAAGACCCAGTACTTC
CDR3aa: CASRHRTGGAKTQYF

v_gene: TRBV5-6
d_gene: TRBD1
j_gene: TRBJ2-7
abundance: .
CDR3nt: TGTGCCAGCAGCCTTACCGGACAGGGGGGCCACGAGCAGTACTTC
CDR3aa: CASSLTGQGGHEQYF

v_gene: TRBV30
d_gene: .
j_gene: TRBJ1-1
abundance: once
CDR3nt: TGTGCCTGGGGTCAGGGAGGAACTGAAGCTTTCTTT
CDR3aa: CAWGQGGTEAFF

v_gene: TRBV20-1
d_gene: .
j_gene: TRBJ1-6
abundance: few
CDR3nt: TGCAGTGCTATTCGGCAGGGAAGCTCCTATAATTCACCCCTCCACTTT
CDR3aa: CSAIRQGSSYNSPLHF

v_gene: TRBV10-3
d_gene: .
j_gene: TRBJ2-6
abundance: .
CDR3nt: TGTGCCATCAGTGAGTCGGTACAGGCTGGGGCCAACGTCCTGACTTTC
CDR3aa: CAISESVQAGANVLTF

v_gene: TRBV4-3
d_gene: TRBD2
j_gene: TRBJ2-5
abundance: .
CDR3nt: TGCGCCAGCAGCCAAGAGGCGCGGGAGGGCTCTTTTAAGACCCAGTACTTC
CDR3aa: CASSQEAREGSFKTQYF

v_gene: TRBV6-1
d_gene: .
j_gene: TRBJ1-2
abundance: few
CDR3nt: TGTGCCAGCAGTACGGACCATTCCTATGGCTACACCTTC
CDR3aa: CASSTDHSYGYTF

v_gene: TRBV5-1
d_gene: TRBD1
j_gene: TRBJ2-7
abundance: .
CDR3nt: TGCGCCAGCAGCGGACAGGGTTCCTACGAGCAGTACTTC
CDR3aa: CASSGQGSYEQYF

v_gene: TRBV20-1
d_gene: .
j_gene: TRBJ2-2
abundance: .
CDR3nt: TGCAGTGCTAGAGGGGCGGACGCGAACACCGGGGAGCTGTTTTTT
CDR3aa: CSARGADANTGELFF

v_gene: TRBV6-2/TRBV6-3
d_gene: .
j_gene: TRBJ2-3
abundance: .
CDR3nt: TGTGCCAGCAGGCACTCGGGCACAGATACGCAGTATTTT
CDR3aa: CASRHSGTDTQYF

v_gene: TRBV7-2
d_gene: TRBD1
j_gene: TRBJ2-7
abundance: .
CDR3nt: TGTGCCAGCAGCAGATACGACAGGGGTTTCGACGAGCAGTACTTC
CDR3aa: CASSRYDRGFDEQYF

v_gene: TRBV20-1
d_gene: .
j_gene: TRBJ1-5
abundance: .
CDR3nt: TGCAGTGCTGAGGACGGGGGCTGGGGCAATCAGCCCCAGCATTTT
CDR3aa: CSAEDGGWGNQPQHF

v_gene: TRBV18
d_gene: .
j_gene: TRBJ2-5
abundance: few
CDR3nt: TGTGCCAGCTCACGACCGGAATCCCTCCAAGAGACCCAGTACTTC
CDR3aa: CASSRPESLQETQYF

v_gene: TRBV20-1
d_gene: .
j_gene: TRBJ2-5
abundance: few
CDR3nt: TGCAGTGCTAGAGATTCCAAGCGGACGCAGACCCAGTACTTC
CDR3aa: CSARDSKRTQTQYF

v_gene: TRBV10-3
d_gene: .
j_gene: TRBJ1-5
abundance: .
CDR3nt: TGTGCCATCAGTGGTGACCGATCAGGGCCCCAGCATTTT
CDR3aa: CAISGDRSGPQHF

v_gene: TRBV23-1
d_gene: .
j_gene: TRBJ2-7
abundance: .
CDR3nt: TGCGCCAGCAGTCGGGGCCTCGAGCAGTACTTC
CDR3aa: CASSRGLEQYF

v_gene: TRBV7-2
d_gene: .
j_gene: TRBJ2-5
abundance: .
CDR3nt: TGTGCCAGCAGCTTAGCGGTCGGCAGACAAGAGACCCAGTACTTC
CDR3aa: CASSLAVGRQETQYF

v_gene: TRBV19
d_gene: TRBD2
j_gene: TRBJ2-3
abundance: .
CDR3nt: TGTGCCCGAACCTTACTAGCGGGACTCAACACAGATACGCAGTATTTT
CDR3aa: CARTLLAGLNTDTQYF

v_gene: TRBV18
d_gene: .
j_gene: TRBJ1-1
abundance: .
CDR3nt: TGTGCCAGCTCACCAACAGAGAACACTGAAGCTTTCTTT
CDR3aa: CASSPTENTEAFF

v_gene: TRBV6-1
d_gene: .
j_gene: TRBJ1-2
abundance: .
CDR3nt: TGTGCCAGCAAACCAGGGTTGCACTATGGCTACACCTTC
CDR3aa: CASKPGLHYGYTF

v_gene: TRBV20-1
d_gene: TRBD2
j_gene: TRBJ2-1
abundance: .
CDR3nt: TGCAGTGCCCCGGGACTAGATACAAATGAGCAGTTCTTC
CDR3aa: CSAPGLDTNEQFF

v_gene: TRBV28
d_gene: .
j_gene: TRBJ2-3
abundance: .
CDR3nt: TGTGCCAGCAGTTACCTTGAACACGGGTATTTT
CDR3aa: CASSYLEHGYF

v_gene: TRBV7-9
d_gene: TRBD2
j_gene: TRBJ2-1
abundance: .
CDR3nt: TGTGCCAGCAGCTTAGCGGGCCAGCGGGAGTTCGATGAGCAGTTCTTC
CDR3aa: CASSLAGQREFDEQFF

v_gene: TRBV24-1
d_gene: .
j_gene: TRBJ2-3
abundance: once
CDR3nt: TGTGCCACCAGTGATTTTACGGGAGTCGGCACAGATACGCAGTATTTT
CDR3aa: CATSDFTGVGTDTQYF

v_gene: TRBV20-1
d_gene: TRBD2
j_gene: TRBJ2-1
abundance: .
CDR3nt: TGCAGTGCTAGCCGGACTAGCGGGAGTTGGGATGAGCAGTTCTTC
CDR3aa: CSASRTSGSWDEQFF

v_gene: TRBV20-1
d_gene: TRBD1
j_gene: TRBJ2-3
abundance: few
CDR3nt: TGCAGTGCTAGGGGACAGGGGGCTATGAGAGATACGCAGTATTTT
CDR3aa: CSARGQGAMRDTQYF

v_gene: TRBV28
d_gene: .
j_gene: TRBJ1-1
abundance: once
CDR3nt: TGTGCCAGCAGTCCCCGGGCTAGGGGATACACTGAAGCTTTCTTT
CDR3aa: CASSPRARGYTEAFF

v_gene: TRBV4-2
d_gene: TRBD2
j_gene: TRBJ2-2
abundance: .
CDR3nt: TGTGCCAGCAGCCAAGATGGGAGGCTAGCGGGAGACACCGGGGAGCTGTTTTTT
CDR3aa: CASSQDGRLAGDTGELFF

v_gene: TRBV7-9
d_gene: .
j_gene: TRBJ1-1
abundance: few
CDR3nt: TGTGCCAGCAGCTTAGAACGGACGTTGAACACTGAAGCTTTCTTT
CDR3aa: CASSLERTLNTEAFF

v_gene: TRBV27
d_gene: .
j_gene: TRBJ2-1
abundance: .
CDR3nt: TGTGCCAGCAGTTCCATCGACAGGTCCTACAATGAGCAGTTCTTC
CDR3aa: CASSSIDRSYNEQFF

v_gene: TRBV24-1
d_gene: .
j_gene: TRBJ2-1
abundance: few
CDR3nt: TGTGCCACCAGTGATGTTCAGCCCACGGATGAGCAGTTCTTC
CDR3aa: CATSDVQPTDEQFF

v_gene: TRBV20-1
d_gene: .
j_gene: TRBJ2-3
abundance: .
CDR3nt: TGCAGTGCTCCGGACTCCACGCCGGATACGCAGTATTTT
CDR3aa: CSAPDSTPDTQYF

v_gene: TRBV7-8
d_gene: TRBD1
j_gene: TRBJ2-3
abundance: .
CDR3nt: TGTGCCAGCAGCTTTAGGGGGCGAAGGGGAGATACGCAGTATTTT
CDR3aa: CASSFRGRRGDTQYF

v_gene: TRBV6-5
d_gene: TRBD2
j_gene: TRBJ2-5
abundance: .
CDR3nt: TGTGCCAGCAGTTTGGACGGGAGGGCAACGGAGACCCAGTACTTC
CDR3aa: CASSLDGRATETQYF

v_gene: TRBV20-1
d_gene: .
j_gene: TRBJ2-1
abundance: .
CDR3nt: TGCAGGCCCTACAATGAGCAGTTCTTC
CDR3aa: CRPYNEQFF

v_gene: TRBV9
d_gene: TRBD1
j_gene: TRBJ1-2
abundance: .
CDR3nt: TGTGCCAGCAGCTTACAGGGGTCTAACTATGGCTACACCTTC
CDR3aa: CASSLQGSNYGYTF

v_gene: TRBV28
d_gene: .
j_gene: TRBJ2-7
abundance: .
CDR3nt: TGTGCCAGCAGTGGGGCCCACGTAGGGGGTTACGAGCAGTACTTC
CDR3aa: CASSGAHVGGYEQYF

v_gene: TRBV7-9
d_gene: .
j_gene: TRBJ2-2
abundance: .
CDR3nt: TGTGCCAGCAGCAGAGAGACCGGGGAGCTGTTTTTT
CDR3aa: CASSRETGELFF

v_gene: TRBV6-2/TRBV6-3
d_gene: .
j_gene: TRBJ1-5
abundance: .
CDR3nt: TGTGCCAGCAGTTACCCAGGGGAACAACAGCCCCAGCATTTT
CDR3aa: CASSYPGEQQPQHF